This is a list of T cell receptor beta chains from one sample in a study of graft-versus-host responses after intestinal transplantation. Here immunoSEQ multiplex PCR was the method, and the copy in TCRdb shows in-frame clones only, minus some. The repertoire holds about 20,000 clones, with about 89% as singletons. Sequenced here: bone marrow, sampled approximately 130 days after transplant. Every receptor here comes from a human patient who received an intestinal transplant, so some T cells may come from the graft donor. CDR3s include the opening cysteine and the closing phenylalanine or tryptophan. The D gene is left open where the match is weak. Size is omitted from some rows. Given values are once, few, many or a class for expanded clones.

V gene: TRBV5-4
J gene: TRBJ1-1
clone size: .
D gene: .
CDR3 DNA: TGTGCCAGCAGCTACTTGATTAGCACTGAAGCTTTCTTT
CDR3 protein: CASSYLISTEAFF

V gene: TRBV6-6
J gene: TRBJ1-4
clone size: .
D gene: .
CDR3 DNA: TGTGCCAGCATGGGCACCTTTAATGAAAAACTGTTTTTT
CDR3 protein: CASMGTFNEKLFF

V gene: TRBV9
J gene: TRBJ2-1
clone size: .
D gene: TRBD2
CDR3 DNA: TGTGCCAGCAGCGTAGATATGACTAGCGGGTTGGGGAATGAGCAGTTCTTC
CDR3 protein: CASSVDMTSGLGNEQFF

V gene: TRBV9
J gene: TRBJ1-4
clone size: .
D gene: .
CDR3 DNA: TGTGCCAGCAGCCCCCAGGGTAATCGGAGAAATGAAAAACTGGTTTTT
CDR3 protein: CASSPQGNRRNEKLVF

V gene: TRBV5-1
J gene: TRBJ2-1
clone size: .
D gene: .
CDR3 DNA: TGCGCCAGCAGCCCTCGAGTTCAAAATGAGCAGTTCTTC
CDR3 protein: CASSPRVQNEQFF

V gene: TRBV19
J gene: TRBJ2-5
clone size: .
D gene: .
CDR3 DNA: TGTGCCAGTAGTATGTACCTCCAAGAGACCCAGTACTTC
CDR3 protein: CASSMYLQETQYF

V gene: TRBV19
J gene: TRBJ2-3
clone size: large
D gene: TRBD2
CDR3 DNA: TGTGCCAGTAACCCCACCGGGCGGGAGCTTATGGATACGCAGTATTTT
CDR3 protein: CASNPTGRELMDTQYF

V gene: TRBV27
J gene: TRBJ2-1
clone size: .
D gene: .
CDR3 DNA: TGTGCCAGCAGTTTAAACTACAATGAGCAGTTCTTC
CDR3 protein: CASSLNYNEQFF

V gene: TRBV13
J gene: TRBJ2-2
clone size: .
D gene: TRBD2
CDR3 DNA: TGTGCCAGCAACTTACTAACTAGCGGGGCCACCGGGGAGCTGTTTTTT
CDR3 protein: CASNLLTSGATGELFF

V gene: TRBV5-6
J gene: TRBJ1-4
clone size: .
D gene: .
CDR3 DNA: TGTGCCAGCAGACTCGGGGCAGGGACAACTAATGAAAAACTGTTTTTT
CDR3 protein: CASRLGAGTTNEKLFF

V gene: TRBV6-6
J gene: TRBJ2-7
clone size: .
D gene: .
CDR3 DNA: TGTGCCAGCAGGTGGGAACTCCGTTTCTCCTACGAGCAGTACTTC
CDR3 protein: CASRWELRFSYEQYF